This T cell receptor (beta chain) was retrieved from a study of CD8 T cells in Susac syndrome. The T cells that were sequenced for TCR beta were CD8+ and CD4+ cells from blood. Negative isolation was used for CD8+ and CD4+ T cells, and FACS enrichment was applied to TEMRA cells. Random hexamers were used to reverse transcribe an amount of about 0.5 to 1 ug RNA. Across 54 Vbeta and 13 Jbeta, immunoSEQ multiplex PCR amplified TCR beta CDR3. TCRdb ran MiXCR on the immunoSEQ multiplex PCR reads and lists one entry per CDR3 protein. The sample includes around 160,000 distinct CDR3 sequences, around 93% of them seen just once. Sequenced: CD4+ T cells from PBMCs. This TCR derives from a human donor in good health.

The CDR3, as DNA: TGTGCCAGCAGCTTAACCCGGGCGGGGACTGAAGCTTTCTTT. This gives the protein CASSLTRAGTEAFF. The chain carries TRBV7-8 and TRBJ1-1; D is unclear. The CDR3 is made up of 14 amino acids. CDR1 and CDR2 (germline): SGHVS, FQNEAQ. The V gene lost 2 bases and the J gene lost 5 bases, with 12 bases spanning the gap.